This T cell receptor (beta chain) was obtained from a study of radiation and T cells in renal cell carcinoma. Time point: blood 2 weeks post-SBRT. Regarding treatment: 15 Gy SBRT to primary tumor, nephrectomy 4 weeks later. CDR3 length equals 13 residues. The germline CDR1 and CDR2 sequences are WSHSY and SAAADI. V gave up 6 bases and J gave up 1 base, with 8 bases separating them. Produced via immunoSEQ multiplex PCR; TCRdb's table is partial and in-frame only. The sample contains around 70,000 clones, about four fifths of which appear only once. This sequence originates from a man aged 60 to 75 with renal cell carcinoma. The chain recombines TRBV10-2 with TRBJ2-3; D gene unclear. Source: blood, taken from a patient whose treatment included radiotherapy and nephrectomy. CDR3 coding DNA: TGCGCCAGCAGGTCTTCGGGCACAGATACGCAGTATTTT. This translates into CASRSSGTDTQYF.